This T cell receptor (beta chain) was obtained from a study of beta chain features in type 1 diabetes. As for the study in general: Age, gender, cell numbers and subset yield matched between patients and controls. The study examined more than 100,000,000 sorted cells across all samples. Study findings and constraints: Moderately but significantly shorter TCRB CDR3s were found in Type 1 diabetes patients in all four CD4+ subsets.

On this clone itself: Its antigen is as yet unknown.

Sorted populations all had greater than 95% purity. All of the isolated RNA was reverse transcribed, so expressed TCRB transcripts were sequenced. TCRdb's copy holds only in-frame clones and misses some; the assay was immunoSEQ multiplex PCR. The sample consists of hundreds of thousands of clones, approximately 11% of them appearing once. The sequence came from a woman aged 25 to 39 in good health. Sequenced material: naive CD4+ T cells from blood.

CDR3 region: CAAEGTSFYEQYF. The CDR3 DNA reads TGTGCAGCCGAGGGGACTAGTTTTTACGAGCAGTACTTC. The chain couples TRBV25-1 to TRBJ2-7, with 8 bases aligning to TRBD2. The V gene's germline CDR1 is MGHDK and CDR2 SYGVNS. CDR3 length equals 13 residues.